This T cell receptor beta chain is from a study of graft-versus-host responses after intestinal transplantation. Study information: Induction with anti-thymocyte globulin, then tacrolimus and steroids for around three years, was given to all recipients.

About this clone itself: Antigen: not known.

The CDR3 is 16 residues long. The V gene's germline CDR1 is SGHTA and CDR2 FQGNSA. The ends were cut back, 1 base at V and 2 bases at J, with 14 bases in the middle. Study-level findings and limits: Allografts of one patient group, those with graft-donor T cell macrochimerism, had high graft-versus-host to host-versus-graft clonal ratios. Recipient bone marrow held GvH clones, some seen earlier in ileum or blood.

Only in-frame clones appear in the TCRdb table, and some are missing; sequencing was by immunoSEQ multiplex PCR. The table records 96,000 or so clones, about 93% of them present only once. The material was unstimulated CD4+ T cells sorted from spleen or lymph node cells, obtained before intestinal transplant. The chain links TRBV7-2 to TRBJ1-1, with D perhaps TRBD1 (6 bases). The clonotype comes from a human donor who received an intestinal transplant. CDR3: CASSLVSGGRNTEAFF. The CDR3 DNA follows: TGTGCCAGCAGCTTAGTATCCGGGGGGCGAAACACTGAAGCTTTCTTT.